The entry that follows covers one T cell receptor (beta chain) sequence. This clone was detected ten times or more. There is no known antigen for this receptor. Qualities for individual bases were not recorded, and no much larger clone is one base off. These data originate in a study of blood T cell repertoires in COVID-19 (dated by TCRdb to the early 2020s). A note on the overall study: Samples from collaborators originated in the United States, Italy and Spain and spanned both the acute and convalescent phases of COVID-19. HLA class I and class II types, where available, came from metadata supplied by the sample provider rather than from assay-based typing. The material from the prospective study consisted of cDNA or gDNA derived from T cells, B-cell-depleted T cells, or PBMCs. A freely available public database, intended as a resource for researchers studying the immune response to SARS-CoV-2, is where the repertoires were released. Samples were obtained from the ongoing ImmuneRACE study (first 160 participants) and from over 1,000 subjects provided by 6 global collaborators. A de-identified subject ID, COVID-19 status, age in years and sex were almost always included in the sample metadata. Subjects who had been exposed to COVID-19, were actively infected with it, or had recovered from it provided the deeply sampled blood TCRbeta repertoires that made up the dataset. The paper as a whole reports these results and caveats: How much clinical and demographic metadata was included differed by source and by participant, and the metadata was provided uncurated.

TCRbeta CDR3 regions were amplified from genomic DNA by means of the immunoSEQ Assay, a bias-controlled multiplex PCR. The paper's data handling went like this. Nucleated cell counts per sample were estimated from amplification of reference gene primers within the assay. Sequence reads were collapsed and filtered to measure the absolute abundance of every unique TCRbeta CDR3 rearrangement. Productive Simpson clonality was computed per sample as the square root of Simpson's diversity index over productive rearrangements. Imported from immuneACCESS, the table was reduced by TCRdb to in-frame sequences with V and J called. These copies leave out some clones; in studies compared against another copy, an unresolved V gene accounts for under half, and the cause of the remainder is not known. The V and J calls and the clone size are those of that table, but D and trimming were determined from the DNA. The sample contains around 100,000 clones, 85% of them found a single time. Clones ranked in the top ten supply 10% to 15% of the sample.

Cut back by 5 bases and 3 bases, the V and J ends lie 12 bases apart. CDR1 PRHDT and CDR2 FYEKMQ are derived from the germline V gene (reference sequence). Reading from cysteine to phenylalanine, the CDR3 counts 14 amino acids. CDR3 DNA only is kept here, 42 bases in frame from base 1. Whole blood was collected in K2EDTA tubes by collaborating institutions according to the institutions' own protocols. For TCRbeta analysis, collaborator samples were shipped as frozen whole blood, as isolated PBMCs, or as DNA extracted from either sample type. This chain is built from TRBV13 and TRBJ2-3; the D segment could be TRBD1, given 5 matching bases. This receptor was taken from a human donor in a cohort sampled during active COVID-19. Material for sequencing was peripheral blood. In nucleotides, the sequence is TGTGCCAGCAGCCCCGGACATTTAACAGATACGCAGTATTTT. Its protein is CASSPGHLTDTQYF.